These T cell receptor beta chains were read from a single sample in a study of blood T cell repertoires in COVID-19. Data came from immunoSEQ multiplex PCR; TCRdb stores just in-frame clones and leaves some out. The table records around 70,000 clones, approximately 90% of them present only once. The sequenced material came from peripheral blood. The source of these receptors is a woman aged 55-70 years with active COVID-19. CDR3s include the opening cysteine and the closing phenylalanine or tryptophan. The order of the fields is J gene, D gene, V gene, CDR3 DNA, CDR3 protein. D genes are given only for firm matches.

j_call: TRBJ2-5; d_call: -; v_call: TRBV28; cdr3_nt: TGTGCCAGCACCAAAGGACGGGGAGAGACCCAGTACTTC; cdr3_aa: CASTKGRGETQYF
j_call: TRBJ1-2; d_call: TRBD1; v_call: TRBV6-5; cdr3_nt: TGTGCCAGCAGTTACCACCTGGGACAGGGGGCCCGTGGCTACACCTTC; cdr3_aa: CASSYHLGQGARGYTF
j_call: TRBJ1-1; d_call: -; v_call: TRBV6-5; cdr3_nt: TGTGCCAGCAGATACTTCGGGACTCACACTGAAGCTTTCTTT; cdr3_aa: CASRYFGTHTEAFF
j_call: TRBJ1-2; d_call: TRBD1; v_call: TRBV19; cdr3_nt: TGTGCCAGCGAGCTCTCCGGGACAGGGGGCTATGGCTACACCTTC; cdr3_aa: CASELSGTGGYGYTF
j_call: TRBJ2-7; d_call: TRBD1; v_call: TRBV5-1; cdr3_nt: TGCGCCAGCAGCTTCGGGACAGGGGGCATATACGAGCAGTACTTC; cdr3_aa: CASSFGTGGIYEQYF
j_call: TRBJ1-4; d_call: -; v_call: TRBV9; cdr3_nt: TGTGCCAGCAGCAGAAACACAGTGCCTAATGAAAAACTGTTTTTT; cdr3_aa: CASSRNTVPNEKLFF
j_call: TRBJ2-2; d_call: TRBD2; v_call: TRBV15; cdr3_nt: TGTGCCACCAGCACCCGCCACCGGACTAGCGGGAGAGGGTCCACCGGGGAGCTGTTTTTT; cdr3_aa: CATSTRHRTSGRGSTGELFF
j_call: TRBJ1-2; d_call: -; v_call: TRBV19; cdr3_nt: TGTGCCAGTAGTATTCAAGGGGACAAGCCCTATGGCTACACCTTC; cdr3_aa: CASSIQGDKPYGYTF
j_call: TRBJ1-1; d_call: -; v_call: TRBV12-3/TRBV12-4; cdr3_nt: TGTGCCAGCAGGGGGGAGGTAGCTTTCTTT; cdr3_aa: CASRGEVAFF
j_call: TRBJ1-4; d_call: -; v_call: TRBV2; cdr3_nt: TGTGTCACGGGGGGTGCTAATGAAAAACTGTTTTTT; cdr3_aa: CVTGGANEKLFF
j_call: TRBJ2-5; d_call: TRBD2; v_call: TRBV24-1; cdr3_nt: TGTGCCACCAGTGAGGGGGGGTCGTCAGGGCTTCGAGAGACCCAGTACTTC; cdr3_aa: CATSEGGSSGLRETQYF
j_call: TRBJ2-2; d_call: -; v_call: TRBV7-2; cdr3_nt: TGTGCCAGCAGCTTAGCACTTAACACCGGGGAGCTGTTTTTT; cdr3_aa: CASSLALNTGELFF
j_call: TRBJ1-1; d_call: -; v_call: TRBV9; cdr3_nt: TGTGCCAGCGGAGGGACCGGCGACTGGAACACTGAAGCTTTCTTT; cdr3_aa: CASGGTGDWNTEAFF
j_call: TRBJ1-3; d_call: -; v_call: TRBV3-1/TRBV3-2; cdr3_nt: TGTGCCAGCAGCCAAAGTGGGGCGGTCTCTGGAAACACCATATATTTT; cdr3_aa: CASSQSGAVSGNTIYF
j_call: TRBJ2-2; d_call: -; v_call: TRBV11-2; cdr3_nt: TGTGCCAGCAGCGCCGGACAGAAGAACACCGGGGAGCTGTTTTTT; cdr3_aa: CASSAGQKNTGELFF